This T cell receptor beta chain emerged from a study of cytomegalovirus exposure and HLA in healthy donors. At the level of the study: An earlier analysis identified 117 million unique TCR beta sequences in about 179 million T cells. A data release that came early held roughly 85 million unique TCRs from HLA-typed donors.

About this clone: Its antigen is undetermined.

General study points: In a later analysis, CMV-associated beta chains were mostly HLA-associated, it appeared. Earlier findings revealed that most TCR beta V segments proved productive either about 90% or about 30% of the time.

In the PCR, 60 Vbeta and 13 Jbeta primers were used. Sequencing was performed with immunoSEQ multiplex PCR; in TCRdb, only in-frame clones are kept and a portion is missing. The table shows some 150,000 clones, with over 75% occurring only once. CDR3 length equals 15 residues. With 8 bases removed from V and 0 bases from J, the gap between germline ends came to 14 bases. The germline CDR1 and CDR2 sequences are MDHEN and SYDVKM. This receptor was obtained from a woman aged 25 to 39 in good health and CMV-seronegative. J is TRBJ2-1 and V is TRBV28; D is uncertain. The specimen was PBMCs. The CDR3 here is CASHNQATSYNEQFF. The CDR3 region has the DNA TGTGCCAGCCATAACCAGGCTACCTCCTACAATGAGCAGTTCTTC.